The clone carrying this TCR beta chain was found many times. The V and J ends lost 5 bases and 5 bases, in that order; junction bases with no gene match: 7. CDR1 and CDR2 (germline): SEHNR, FQNEAQ (reference sequence). The CDR3 is made up of 15 amino acids. This sample is drawn from a study of blood T cell repertoires in COVID-19. TCRdb keeps only in-frame clones here, not all; method: immunoSEQ multiplex PCR. Among 75,000 or so clones listed, 88% were seen once. The receptor comes from a man aged 45 to 65 with acute or convalescent COVID-19. The chain links TRBV7-9 to TRBJ2-1; 9 nucleotides line up with TRBD2. Sequenced: peripheral blood. The CDR3, as DNA: TGTGCCAGCAGCGACCAGCGGGGGGCACACAATGAGCAGTTCTTC. It specifies CASSDQRGAHNEQFF.